This passage covers 25 T cell receptor beta chains from one sample sequenced in a study of T cell repertoires and HLA-DP antigens. For these receptors, no antigen is known. The protocol was immunoSEQ multiplex PCR, while the TCRdb copy is restricted to in-frame clones and leaves out a portion. The table lists approximately 110,000 clones, more than 85% of them singletons. The sample comprised CD4+ T cells from PBMCs. The receptors were sampled from a woman between 18 and 30 years old in good health and CMV-seronegative.

This rearrangement joins TRBV21-1 to TRBJ1-3; the DNA was not used to check the table's D call, TRBD1. TRBV21-1 is a documented pseudogene. This CDR3 has 17 residues. The CDR3 spells CASSKAKTGGTGNTIYF. CDR3 nucleotide sequence: TGTGCCAGCAGCAAAGCGAAAACAGGGGGCACTGGAAACACCATATATTTT.

The CDR3 protein is CASRRRSRGRQGITEAFF. CDR3 nucleotide sequence: TGTGCCAGCAGACGACGAAGTCGAGGGCGACAGGGAATCACTGAAGCTTTCTTT. The chain links TRBV28 to TRBJ1-1; TRBD1 aligns across 7 bases. CDR3 length: 18 amino acids. The junction had 20 bases not matched to a gene; V was cut back by 6 bases and J by 4 bases. The germline V gene encodes CDR1 MDHEN and CDR2 SYDVKM.

J is TRBJ2-1 and V is TRBV10-3; TRBD2 agrees at 12 bases. J was trimmed by 7 bases and V by 0 bases; bases with no gene match: 7. In germline, CDR1 is ENHRY, CDR2 SYGVKD. The CDR3 runs to 17 residues. The CDR3, as DNA: TGTGCCATCAGTGAGTCGACTAGCGGGAGATCAGGGAATGAGCAGTTCTTC. This translates into CAISESTSGRSGNEQFF.

The rearrangement links TRBV7-3 to TRBJ2-3; 7 nucleotides line up with TRBD1. CDR1 and CDR2 from the germline V gene are SGHTA and FQGTGA. The trim removed 4 bases at V and 6 bases at J, leaving 1 base unmatched. CDR3 length: 12 amino acids. The CDR3 coding sequence is TGTGCCAGCAGCTCGGACAGGGATACGCAGTATTTT. Translation gives CASSSDRDTQYF. Combining the CDR3 with reference TRBV7-3 and TRBJ2-3 gives the whole variable domain GAGVSQTPSNKVTEKGKYVELRCDPISGHTALYWYRQSLGQGPEFLIYFQGTGAADDSGLPNDRFFAVRPEGSVSTLKIQRTERGDSAVYLCASSSDRDTQYFGPGTRLTVL.

The chain links TRBV6-9 to TRBJ2-7; the match to TRBD1 covers 7 bases. Per the germline V gene, CDR1 is MNHGY and CDR2 is SVAAGI. This CDR3 is built from 15 residues. V lost 7 bases to trimming and J lost 5 bases; unmatched junction nucleotides: 14. The CDR3 DNA sequence: TGTGCCAGCAACGTCGACAGGGAATCGTCTCACGAGCAGTACGTC. This translates into CASNVDRESSHEQYV.

V is TRBV2 and J is TRBJ2-2; D ambiguous. The CDR3 spans 13 residues. Trimming shortened V by 6 bases and J by 4 bases, and 9 bases separated the two germline ends. Germline V gene data show CDR1 as SNHLY and CDR2 as FYNNEI. The CDR3 spells CASRASPTGELFF. The CDR3 DNA sequence: TGTGCCAGCAGAGCCTCACCCACCGGGGAGCTGTTTTTT.

This chain joins TRBV5-1 and TRBJ1-5; maybe TRBD1 (5 bases). V was cut by 1 base and J by 0 bases, with 8 bases left in between. CDR3 length: 15 amino acids. Germline values: CDR1 SGHRS, CDR2 YFSETQ. CDR3 nucleotide sequence: TGCGCCAGCAGCTTGTCGGGGGTTAGCAATCAGCCCCAGCATTTT. As protein: CASSLSGVSNQPQHF. Variable domain in full (rest from reference TRBV5-1 and TRBJ1-5): KAGVTQTPRYLIKTRGQQVTLSCSPISGHRSVSWYQQTPGQGLQFLFEYFSETQRNKGNFPGRFSGRQFSNSRSEMNVSTLELGDSALYLCASSLSGVSNQPQHFGDGTRLSIL.

This chain uses TRBV11-2 with TRBJ2-7, with 10 bases matching TRBD2. CDR3 length: 17 amino acids. The ends lost 5 bases at V and 3 bases at J; junction bases unmatched: 13. The germline V gene has CDR1 SGHAT and CDR2 FQNNGV. The CDR3 loop reads CASSPINRLAGDYEQYF. The CDR3, as DNA: TGTGCCAGCAGCCCGATCAATCGGCTAGCGGGGGACTACGAGCAGTACTTC.

The V call is TRBV27, the J call TRBJ2-7; 9 positions match TRBD2. The CDR3 contains 15 residues. J lost 2 bases, V lost 0 bases, and 2 bases had no gene match. Germline CDR1 reads MNHEY; CDR2 reads SMNVEV (reference sequence). The CDR3 nucleotides read TGTGCCAGCAGTTTATCTAGCGGGAGCCCCTACGAGCAGTACTTC. Its translation: CASSLSSGSPYEQYF.

V is TRBV25-1 and J is TRBJ1-2; D unresolved. Trimming took off 0 bases at V and 8 bases at J, with 13 bases between the two ends. The CDR3 runs 14 residues. Germline values: CDR1 MGHDK, CDR2 SYGVNS. CDR3 protein: CASSEYEAGRGYTF. The CDR3 DNA reads as TGTGCCAGCAGTGAATATGAGGCGGGTAGAGGCTACACCTTC.

The V call is TRBV12-2, the J call TRBJ2-7. TRBV12-2 constitutes a pseudogene. The CDR3 totals 16 residues. In DNA form, the CDR3 reads TGTGCAAGTCGCTTTCTAGGGTTAATCTTCCACTACGAGCAGTACGTC. Residues: CASRFLGLIFHYEQYV.

This clone has only a few counts. This chain connects TRBV12-5 to TRBJ1-2, with D hard to call. V lost 11 bases and J lost 0, with 13 bases in between. Per germline, CDR1 LGHNT and CDR2 FRNRAP. The CDR3 runs 13 residues. CDR3 DNA sequence: TGTGCTCGCCAAGCGGGGTCTAACTATGGCTACACCTTC. Its protein is CARQAGSNYGYTF.

This clone was picked up one time. The gene calls are TRBV7-3 and TRBJ2-3; no clear D. The CDR3 is 16 residues long. Germline V gene sequence: CDR1 SGHTA, CDR2 FQGTGA. Trimming pared 1 base from V and 3 bases from J, leaving 14 bases between. CDR3 amino acids: CASSLSWGSGTDTQYF. As DNA, the CDR3 is TGTGCCAGCAGCTTAAGCTGGGGTAGTGGGACAGATACGCAGTATTTT.

This chain joins TRBV14 and TRBJ1-1, with TRBD1 identical over 7 bases. The CDR3 runs 15 residues. Germline V CDR1 and CDR2: SGHDN, FVKESK. Unmatched junction bases numbered 5, after V lost 3 bases and J lost 1 base. The CDR3 protein is CASSHNRGANTEAFF. As DNA, the CDR3 is TGTGCCAGCAGCCACAACAGGGGCGCGAACACTGAAGCTTTCTTT.

The genes are TRBV4-3 and TRBJ1-1; 8 bases match TRBD1. CDR3 length equals 14 residues. Germline lookup yields CDR1 LGHNA and CDR2 YSLEER. The J segment lost 1 base and the V segment lost 4 bases, leaving 2 bases of the junction unmatched. The CDR3 DNA is TGCGCCAGCAGCCTAGGACAGGGGAACACTGAAGCTTTCTTT. Protein: CASSLGQGNTEAFF.

The CDR3 loop is CATQGEGLGQDTQYF. As DNA, the CDR3 is TGTGCCACCCAAGGGGAGGGGTTGGGGCAAGATACGCAGTATTTT. The chain joins TRBV10-3 to TRBJ2-3; 7 positions agree with TRBD2. The CDR3 extends over 15 amino acids. Germline lookup yields CDR1 ENHRY and CDR2 SYGVKD. Trimming took 10 bases from V and 5 from J; bases not matched to a gene: 15.

V is TRBV6-1 and J is TRBJ1-4; perhaps TRBD1 as D (6 bases). Between the trimmed V and J ends, which lost 0 bases and 7 bases, there was a span of 24 bases. This CDR3 comprises 19 residues. Germline lookup yields CDR1 MNHNS and CDR2 SASEGT. As DNA, the CDR3 is TGTGCCAGCAGTGAAGCGTTTTTTGGGGGTGGGGGCGGCGGTGAAAAACTGTTTTTT. It specifies CASSEAFFGGGGGGEKLFF.

J is TRBJ2-2 and V is TRBV5-8, with 8 bases fitting TRBD1. Germline trimming cut 3 bases from V and 5 bases from J; bases unmatched to any gene: 6. CDR3 length: 15 residues. Germline V gives CDR1 SGHTS, CDR2 YDEGEE. The CDR3 protein is CASSSGQVITGELFF. Written as DNA, the CDR3 is TGTGCCAGCAGCTCGGGACAGGTCATTACCGGGGAGCTGTTTTTT.

This chain joins TRBV9 and TRBJ2-1, with 9 nucleotides matching TRBD2. Germline V gene lookup returns CDR1 SGDLS and CDR2 YYNGEE. CDR3 length: 14 amino acids. V trimming: 0 bases; J trimming: 5 bases; junction bases outside the gene matches: 0. CDR3 residues: CASSVGLADNEQFF. The CDR3 DNA follows: TGTGCCAGCAGCGTAGGACTAGCGGACAATGAGCAGTTCTTC.

This clone is a singleton in its sample. The genes are TRBV30 and TRBJ2-4; D unclear. The CDR3 contains 13 residues. Germline V gene lookup returns CDR1 GTSNPN and CDR2 SVGIG (reference sequence). The V end lost 2 bases, the J end lost 7 bases, and 12 bases lay between the germline ends. The CDR3 DNA reads TGTGCCTGGAGTAAAGAATATAGGAACATTCAGTACTTC. It codes for CAWSKEYRNIQYF.

The chain recombines TRBV9 with TRBJ1-2; 9 bases match TRBD1. With 1 base clipped from V and 5 bases from J, the junction kept 3 bases outside the gene matches. The CDR3 spans 14 residues. Per the germline V gene, CDR1 is SGDLS and CDR2 is YYNGEE. CDR3 sequence: CASSVQTGGYGYTF. The CDR3 nucleotides read TGTGCCAGCAGCGTACAGACAGGGGGGTATGGCTACACCTTC.

With respect to this clone: The junction shows a germline mismatch at one end, possibly a read error. The chain is built from TRBV10-3 and TRBJ2-2, with 8 bases fitting TRBD1. From germline, CDR1 is ENHRY and CDR2 SYGVKD. CDR3 length: 15 amino acids. CDR3 DNA sequence: TGTGCCATCAATCCGGGACAGGAGAACACCGGGGGGCTGTTTTTT. The encoded protein is CAINPGQENTGGLFF.

This sequence joins TRBV28 and TRBJ2-5; D possibly uses TRBD1 or TRBD2 (5 bases each). The V gene's germline CDR1 is MDHEN and CDR2 SYDVKM. This CDR3 has 15 residues. Deletions cut 7 bases from V and 1 base from J, with 16 bases between. The chain's CDR3 is CASTQGPGPQETQYF. The CDR3, as DNA: TGTGCCAGCACCCAGGGACCGGGACCCCAAGAGACCCAGTACTTC.

This chain uses TRBV5-6 with TRBJ1-2; 7 bases match TRBD1. This CDR3 spans 13 amino acids. In germline, CDR1 is SGHDT, CDR2 YYEEEE. Losses at the gene ends were 4 bases for V and 4 bases for J; bases not matched to a gene: 4. The CDR3 loop reads CASSRKGAYGYTF. The DNA for the CDR3 is TGTGCCAGCAGCCGTAAGGGGGCCTATGGCTACACCTTC.

J is TRBJ2-1 and V is TRBV5-5, with 11 bases matching TRBD2. Germline loops: CDR1 SGHKS, CDR2 YYEKEE (reference sequence). This CDR3 is 17 amino acids long. J was trimmed by 8 bases and V by 4 bases; bases with no gene match: 14. Here the CDR3 DNA reads TGTGCCAGCAGCCAAGATGCTAGCGGGGGGCCGAGGGATGAGCAGTTCTTC. Its translation is CASSQDASGGPRDEQFF. The complete variable domain, with remaining parts taken from reference TRBV5-5 and TRBJ2-1, reads DAGVTQSPTHLIKTRGQQVTLRCSPISGHKSVSWYQQVLGQGPQFIFQYYEKEERGRGNFPDRFSARQFPNYSSELNVNALLLGDSALYLCASSQDASGGPRDEQFFGPGTRLTVL.